What follows are 8 T cell receptor beta chains derived from one specimen sequenced in a study of brain T cells in children with intractable seizures. The sequenced cases were selected for having the highest brain T cell transcript signatures. Assay used: immunoSEQ multiplex PCR; TCRdb lists only in-frame clones, some missing. The sample lists over 7,500 clones, less than 70% occurring once. The sequencing here drew on resected brain tissue, taken at surgery. These receptors were collected from a girl aged 2-10 years with tuberous sclerosis and intractable seizures.

The rearrangement links TRBV7-3 to TRBJ2-3; 7 nucleotides align to TRBD1. The V segment lost 4 bases and the J segment 5 bases; nucleotides outside the gene matches: 6. The germline gives CDR1 SGHTA, CDR2 FQGTGA. CDR3 length: 14 amino acids. As DNA, the CDR3 is TGTGCCAGCAGCTCTGTAGGGGGCGGAGATACGCAGTATTTT. This encodes CASSSVGGGDTQYF.

Here the CDR3 reads CASSLLPRGANEKLFF. The CDR3 DNA follows: TGTGCCAGCAGTTTACTCCCCAGGGGAGCTAATGAAAAACTGTTTTTT. This sequence joins TRBV27 and TRBJ1-4, with D possibly matching TRBD1 (6 bases). V was trimmed by 2 bases and J by 3 bases, leaving 13 bases between them. Germline assignment: CDR1 MNHEY and CDR2 SMNVEV (reference sequence). The CDR3 loop spans 16 amino acids.

The chain links TRBV5-1 to TRBJ1-4; 9 nucleotides align to TRBD1. The CDR3 covers 15 residues. V dropped 2 bases and J dropped 6; count of bases not matched to a gene: 5. Germline loops: CDR1 SGHRS, CDR2 YFSETQ. The CDR3 spells CASSFSGTGHEKLFF. The CDR3 nucleotides are TGCGCCAGCAGCTTCTCCGGGACAGGGCATGAAAAACTGTTTTTT.

This clone was seen only a few times. This chain links TRBV21-1 with TRBJ1-2; the D call in the table, TRBD1, was not verified against the DNA. TRBV21-1 is a documented pseudogene. The CDR3 consists of 16 residues. CDR3 DNA: TGTGCCAGCAGCCTAGGCCGACAGGGCTGGTGCTATGGCTACACCTTC. Translated: CASSLGRQGWCYGYTF.

CDR3 DNA sequence: TGTGCCAGCAGCTCACGGGGGGCCGACTACAATGAGCAGTTCTTC. Its protein is CASSSRGADYNEQFF. V usage is TRBV7-6 and J usage is TRBJ2-1; tentative D call: TRBD2 (7 bases). The CDR3 runs 15 residues. Trimming left V 4 bases short and J 3 bases short, with 13 bases between. Germline assignment: CDR1 SGHVS and CDR2 FNYEAQ.

The gene calls are TRBV2 and TRBJ1-1; 7 bases are shared with TRBD1. J gave up 6 bases and V 4 bases, and 11 bases lay outside the gene matches. Germline CDR1 SNHLY, CDR2 FYNNEI. The CDR3 covers 15 residues. The CDR3 coding sequence is TGTGCCAGCAGTGTTGGACAGGCCCTTGGTTCTGAAGCTTTCTTT. Translated: CASSVGQALGSEAFF.

The chain recombines TRBV5-6 with TRBJ2-7; D is unresolved. Trimming cost V 7 bases and J 3 bases, with 14 bases left between them. The CDR3 extends over 13 amino acids. Germline V gene data show CDR1 as SGHDT and CDR2 as YYEEEE. The CDR3 nucleotides are TGTGCCAGCTCAATTAGTCAATTCTACGAGCAGTACTTC. Its translation: CASSISQFYEQYF.

This chain joins TRBV4-2 and TRBJ2-1, with 8 bases lining up with TRBD2. Trimming took 0 bases from V and 4 from J; bases not matched to a gene: 5. This CDR3 spans 16 amino acids. Germline loops: CDR1 LGHNA, CDR2 YNFKEQ. The CDR3 here is CASSQELAGGYNEQFF. DNA of the CDR3: TGTGCCAGCAGCCAAGAATTGGCGGGGGGATACAATGAGCAGTTCTTC.